This TCR beta chain was documented in a study of blood T cell repertoires in COVID-19. On the study more broadly: Specimens from acute and convalescent COVID-19 originated in the United States, Italy and Spain. From T cells, B-cell-depleted T cells, or PBMCs came the material, which was cDNA or gDNA.

Per the original data handling: Amplification with reference gene primers provided the estimates of nucleated cell counts. The method was immunoSEQ multiplex PCR; TCRdb's version includes in-frame clones alone and lacks a portion of them. From that table come the V and J calls and clone size; the DNA was used to work out D and trimming. The repertoire holds 99,000 or so clones, with roughly 89% as singletons. Losses at the gene ends were 5 bases for V and 3 bases for J; bases not matched to a gene: 8. Germline V gene lookup returns CDR1 SGHVS and CDR2 FNYEAQ. This CDR3 is built from 15 residues. This receptor was taken from a human donor in a cohort sampled during active COVID-19. The chain links TRBV7-6 to TRBJ2-7; 9 nucleotides match TRBD1. Material for sequencing was peripheral blood. The DNA for the CDR3 is TGTGCCAGCAGCCTACAACAGGGGGCAGTCTACGAGCAGTACTTC. Residues: CASSLQQGAVYEQYF.